The T cell receptor (beta chain) described here comes from a study of PD-L1 blockade in urothelial cancer. The wider study: The authors examined blood 3 weeks (second dose) and 6 weeks after treatment start.

The CDR3 loop spans 15 amino acids. Germline assignment: CDR1 WNHNN and CDR2 SYGVQD (reference sequence). The ends lost 3 bases at V and 3 bases at J; junction bases unmatched: 7. Here immunoSEQ multiplex PCR was the method, and the copy in TCRdb shows in-frame clones only, minus some. Of about 39,000 clones in the sample, roughly nine tenths are singletons; the top ten hold around 10%. Documented time point: pretreatment peripheral blood. The chain combines TRBV10-1 with TRBJ2-7; 8 bases are a match to TRBD1. The TCR was taken from a woman aged 55-70 years with urothelial cancer. The source material was PBMCs, sampled around atezolizumab (anti-PD-L1) treatment. CDR3 in amino acids: CASSEAGGPNYEQYF. CDR3 nucleotide sequence: TGCGCCAGCAGTGAAGCAGGGGGCCCTAACTACGAGCAGTACTTC.